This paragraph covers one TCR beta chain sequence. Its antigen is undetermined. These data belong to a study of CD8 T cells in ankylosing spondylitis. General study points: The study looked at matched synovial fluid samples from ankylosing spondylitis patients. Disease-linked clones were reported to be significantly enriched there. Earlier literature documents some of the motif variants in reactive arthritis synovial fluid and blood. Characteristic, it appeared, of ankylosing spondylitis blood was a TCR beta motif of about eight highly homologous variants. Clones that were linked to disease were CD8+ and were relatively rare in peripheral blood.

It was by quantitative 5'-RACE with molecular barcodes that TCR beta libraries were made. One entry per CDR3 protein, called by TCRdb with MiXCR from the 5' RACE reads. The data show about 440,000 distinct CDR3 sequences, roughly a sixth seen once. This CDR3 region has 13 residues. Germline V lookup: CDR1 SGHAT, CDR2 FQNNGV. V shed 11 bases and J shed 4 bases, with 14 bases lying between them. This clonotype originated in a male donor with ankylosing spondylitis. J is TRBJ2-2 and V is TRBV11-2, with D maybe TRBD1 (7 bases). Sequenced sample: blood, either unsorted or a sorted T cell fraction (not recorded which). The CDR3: CALGQEGTGELFF. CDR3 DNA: TGTGCCTTAGGACAGGAGGGCACCGGGGAGCTGTTTTTT.